This TCR beta chain stems from a study of blood T cell repertoires in COVID-19. About the study: Sites in the United States, Italy and Spain provided acute and convalescent COVID-19 samples. T cells, B-cell-depleted T cells, or PBMCs supplied cDNA or gDNA.

This CDR3 is 14 amino acids long. Germline loops: CDR1 MNHEY, CDR2 SVGAGI. After removal of 2 bases from V and 1 base from J, the junction contained 2 bases not matched to a gene. This clone occurred a few times. Original methodology: From reference gene primer amplification, estimates of nucleated cell counts were derived. Sequencing was performed with immunoSEQ multiplex PCR; in TCRdb, only in-frame clones are kept and a portion is missing. V and J calls plus clone size are reproduced from that table; the DNA served to infer D and trimming. The table has around 60,000 clones, roughly 90% seen once. Sequenced input: peripheral blood. V gene TRBV6-5 combines with J gene TRBJ2-7; 7 bases are a match to TRBD2. The TCR comes from a woman aged 60-75 years with active COVID-19. The chain's CDR3 is CASSYTGLSYEQYF. CDR3 nucleotide sequence: TGTGCCAGCAGTTACACGGGACTATCCTACGAGCAGTACTTC.